The next 20 T cell receptor beta chains were all read from a single sample in a study of T cells after yellow fever vaccination. TCRdb re-called the 5' RACE reads through MiXCR, storing one row per CDR3 protein. The table records hundreds of thousands of distinct CDR3 sequences, roughly 5% of them present only once. The source was CD4+ T cells sorted from PBMCs, collected on the day of the yellow fever booster vaccination. These receptors were collected from a man between 18 and 29 years old who received the YFV17D yellow fever vaccine.

This rearrangement joins TRBV3-1 to TRBJ1-6; no firm D call. The V gene's germline CDR1 is LGHDT and CDR2 YNNKEL (reference sequence). The length of the CDR3 is 12 residues. Trimming shortened V by 7 bases and J by 11 bases, and 12 bases separated the two germline ends. The CDR3, as DNA: TGTGCCAGCACGTCCGGTCTAACACCCCTCCACTTT. Translated: CASTSGLTPLHF. The full variable domain, its missing parts supplied by reference TRBV3-1 and TRBJ1-6, is DTAVSQTPKYLVTQMGNDKSIKCEQNLGHDTMYWYKQDSKKFLKIMFSYNNKELIINETVPNRFSPKSPDKAHLNLHINSLELGDSAVYFCASTSGLTPLHFGNGTRLTVT.

This clonotype was seen more than once but under ten times. The rearrangement joins TRBV5-1 to TRBJ2-5; unclear D gene. V dropped 1 base and J dropped 5 bases, with 12 bases sitting between them. The CDR3 runs 14 residues. Looked up from germline, CDR1 is SGHRS and CDR2 is YFSETQ. CDR3 coding DNA: TGCGCCAGCAGCTTGACGGTTACCAAGGAGACCCAGTACTTC. Translating it yields CASSLTVTKETQYF.

The rearrangement links TRBV6-2 or TRBV6-3 to TRBJ2-3; no clear D. The CDR3 totals 12 residues. Trimming removed 10 bases from V and 3 bases from J, with 11 bases in between. Per the germline V gene, CDR1 is MNHEY and CDR2 is SVGEGT. CDR3 sequence reads: CANRVGTDTQYF. The CDR3 bases are TGTGCCAACAGAGTGGGAACAGATACGCAGTATTTT.

This clonotype turned up a few times. The chain links TRBV2 to TRBJ2-3, with 8 bases matching TRBD1. The junction had 8 bases not matched to a gene; V was cut back by 5 bases and J by 7 bases. CDR1 is SNHLY, CDR2 FYNNEI, per germline. There are 14 residues in the CDR3. The CDR3: CASSLQGATNTQYF. In DNA, the CDR3 is TGTGCCAGCAGTCTGCAGGGGGCGACGAATACGCAGTATTTT. Full variable domain (remainder filled in from reference TRBV2 and TRBJ2-3): EPEVTQTPSHQVTQMGQEVILRCVPISNHLYFYWYRQILGQKVEFLVSFYNNEISEKSEIFDDQFSVERPDGSNFTLKIRSTKLEDSAMYFCASSLQGATNTQYFGPGTRLTVL.

This clonotype has a handful of counts. This chain links TRBV7-3 with TRBJ2-3; 12 bases match TRBD2. The CDR3 contains 15 residues. V trimming: 7 bases; J trimming: 4 bases; junction bases outside the gene matches: 6. Germline V gene data show CDR1 as SGHTA and CDR2 as FQGTGA. CDR3 protein: CASTPSGGAPDTQYF. For the CDR3, the DNA is TGTGCCAGCACCCCTAGCGGGGGGGCGCCAGATACGCAGTATTTT.

This clonotype was counted a few times. This chain joins TRBV5-5 and TRBJ2-5, with TRBD2 identical over 7 bases. CDR1 and CDR2 (germline): SGHKS, YYEKEE (reference sequence). This CDR3 is built from 16 residues. V lost 0 bases and J lost 3; bases outside the gene matches: 8. This CDR3 is CASSLAAGLPKETQYF. CDR3 nucleotide sequence: TGTGCCAGCAGCTTGGCTGCGGGACTACCTAAAGAGACCCAGTACTTC.

The chain recombines TRBV5-1 with TRBJ2-4; D assignment may be TRBD1 or TRBD2 (6 bases each). CDR1 and CDR2 (germline): SGHRS, YFSETQ. Trimming removed 1 base from V and 8 bases from J, with 13 bases in between. The CDR3 contains 14 residues. CDR3 region: CASSLYGGRDIQYF. The CDR3 DNA reads TGCGCCAGCAGCTTGTACGGGGGCCGAGACATTCAGTACTTC.

In nucleotides, the CDR3 is TGTGCCAGCAGCCTATATAGCGGGGGTTCCACAGATACGCAGTATTTT. Translated: CASSLYSGGSTDTQYF. The chain combines TRBV3-1 with TRBJ2-3; 9 bases agree with TRBD2. V lost 4 bases and J lost 2; bases outside the gene matches: 7. CDR3 length: 16 residues. From germline, CDR1 is LGHDT and CDR2 YNNKEL (reference sequence).

The sample holds many counts of this clonotype. This chain uses TRBV5-1 with TRBJ2-7, with D tentatively TRBD1 (6 bases). With 0 bases removed from V and 3 bases from J, the gap between germline ends came to 10 bases. This CDR3 contains 14 residues. Germline V CDR1 and CDR2: SGHRS, YFSETQ. The CDR3 sequence is CASSLAPDSYEQYF. As DNA, the CDR3 is TGCGCCAGCAGCTTGGCCCCGGACAGCTACGAGCAGTACTTC. The entire variable domain, with the rest obtained from reference TRBV5-1 and TRBJ2-7, is as follows: KAGVTQTPRYLIKTRGQQVTLSCSPISGHRSVSWYQQTPGQGLQFLFEYFSETQRNKGNFPGRFSGRQFSNSRSEMNVSTLELGDSALYLCASSLAPDSYEQYFGPGTRLTVT.

This clonotype was recorded many times. This chain links TRBV7-2 with TRBJ2-3; maybe TRBD2 (7 bases). Per the germline V gene, CDR1 is SGHTA and CDR2 is FQGNSA. V was shortened by 3 bases and J by 4 bases, with 14 bases between the two germline ends. There are 15 residues in the CDR3. Written as DNA, the CDR3 is TGTGCCAGCAGCTTTGGGGGGGGGCTCCCAGATACGCAGTATTTT. The encoded protein is CASSFGGGLPDTQYF.

This clonotype was seen a handful of times. Written as DNA, the CDR3 is TGTGCCATCAGTGAACCGACAAGAAACACTGAAGCTTTCTTT. Translation: CAISEPTRNTEAFF. This chain uses TRBV10-3 with TRBJ1-1, with D unresolved. V lost 3 bases to trimming and J lost 2 bases, with 10 bases between them. The CDR3 runs 14 residues. Germline values: CDR1 ENHRY, CDR2 SYGVKD.

In this sample, this clonotype turned up many times. CDR3 sequence: CASSQDFGLQLANYGYTF. In DNA form, the CDR3 reads TGCGCCAGCAGCCAAGACTTCGGTCTACAACTTGCTAACTATGGCTACACCTTC. The genes are TRBV4-3 and TRBJ1-2; D call uncertain. The CDR3 is 18 residues long. Germline CDR1 is LGHNA and CDR2 is YSLEER. V was trimmed by 0 bases and J by 0 bases, leaving 17 bases between them.

The J gene is TRBJ2-1, the V gene TRBV7-2, with 16 bases identical to TRBD2. V shed 4 bases, J shed 8 bases, and the junction held 5 bases outside the gene matches. CDR3 length: 16 amino acids. Germline-derived CDR1 and CDR2 are SGHTA and FQGNSA. The CDR3 spells CASSSPGLAGGHEQFF. CDR3 in DNA: TGTGCCAGCAGCTCCCCGGGACTAGCGGGGGGGCATGAGCAGTTCTTC.

This clonotype came up many times. The chain has TRBV12-3 or TRBV12-4 and TRBJ2-7; D unclear. The CDR3 covers 11 residues. Trimming took 3 bases from V and 6 from J, leaving 6 bases between them. The CDR3 here is CASSLEIEQYF. The CDR3 region has the DNA TGTGCCAGCAGTTTGGAGATCGAGCAGTACTTC.

This clonotype was seen a handful of times. This chain's CDR3 is CASSVELAGANEQFF. CDR3 nucleotides: TGTGCCAGCAGTGTAGAACTAGCGGGGGCAAATGAGCAGTTCTTC. The rearrangement joins TRBV2 to TRBJ2-1; 11 positions agree with TRBD2. The CDR3 spans 15 residues. V was clipped by 4 bases and J by 7 bases; unmatched bases: 6. Germline CDR1 reads SNHLY; CDR2 reads FYNNEI.

The rearrangement links TRBV5-1 to TRBJ2-5; tentative D call: TRBD2 (6 bases). V was clipped by 2 bases and J by 5 bases, with 13 bases between them. This CDR3 is 14 amino acids long. Germline values: CDR1 SGHRS, CDR2 YFSETQ. Here the CDR3 reads CASSLIGAGETQYF. CDR3 DNA: TGCGCCAGCAGCTTAATTGGCGCGGGGGAGACCCAGTACTTC.

This clonotype was seen at least ten times. The chain is built from TRBV7-6 and TRBJ2-2; tentative D call: TRBD1 (6 bases). This CDR3 comprises 16 residues. CDR1 and CDR2 from the germline V gene are SGHVS and FNYEAQ. The V end was cut by 2 bases, the J end by 6 bases, with 16 bases between. CDR3 in amino acids: CASSLNIGDTAGELFF. The CDR3 bases are TGTGCCAGCAGCTTAAATATTGGGGACACGGCCGGGGAGCTGTTTTTT.

The table lists this clonotype with many counts. In nucleotides, the CDR3 is TGTGCCAGCAGCGTTGGGGTCCCGTGGTACAATGAGCAGTTCTTC. Translated: CASSVGVPWYNEQFF. V usage is TRBV9 and J usage is TRBJ2-1; D gene ambiguous. The CDR3 is made up of 15 amino acids. Trimming left V 2 bases short and J 4 bases short, with 13 bases between. From germline, CDR1 is SGDLS and CDR2 YYNGEE.

The chain employs TRBV11-2 and TRBJ2-5; no clear D. The CDR3 is 14 residues long. V was clipped by 1 base and J by 2 bases, with 8 bases between them. The germline gives CDR1 SGHAT, CDR2 FQNNGV. The CDR3 sequence: CASSLGGIQETQYF. CDR3 nucleotide sequence: TGTGCCAGCAGCTTAGGAGGTATTCAAGAGACCCAGTACTTC.

This clonotype was counted many times. The V and J genes are TRBV5-1 and TRBJ2-2, with 8 bases aligning to TRBD1. Per the germline V gene, CDR1 is SGHRS and CDR2 is YFSETQ. The V segment lost 3 bases and the J segment 0 bases; nucleotides outside the gene matches: 1. There are 15 residues in the CDR3. The CDR3 DNA reads TGCGCCAGCAGCTCGGACAGGGCGAACACCGGGGAGCTGTTTTTT. This translates into CASSSDRANTGELFF.